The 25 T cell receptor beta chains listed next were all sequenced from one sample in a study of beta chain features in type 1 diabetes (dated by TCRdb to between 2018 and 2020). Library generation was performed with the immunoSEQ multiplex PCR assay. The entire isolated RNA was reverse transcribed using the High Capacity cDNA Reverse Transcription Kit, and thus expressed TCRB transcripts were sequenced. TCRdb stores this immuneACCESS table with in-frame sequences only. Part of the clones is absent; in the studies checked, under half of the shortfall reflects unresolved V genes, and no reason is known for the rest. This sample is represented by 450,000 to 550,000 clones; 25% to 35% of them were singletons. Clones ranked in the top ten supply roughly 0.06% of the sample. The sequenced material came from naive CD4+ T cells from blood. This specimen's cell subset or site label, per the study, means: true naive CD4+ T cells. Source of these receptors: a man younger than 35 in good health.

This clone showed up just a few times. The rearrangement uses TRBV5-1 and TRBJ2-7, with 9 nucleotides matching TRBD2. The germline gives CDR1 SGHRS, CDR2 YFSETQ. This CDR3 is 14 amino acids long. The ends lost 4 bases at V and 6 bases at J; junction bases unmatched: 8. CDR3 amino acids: CASSLAGQLLEQYF. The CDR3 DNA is TGCGCCAGCAGCCTAGCGGGACAGCTTCTCGAGCAGTACTTC.

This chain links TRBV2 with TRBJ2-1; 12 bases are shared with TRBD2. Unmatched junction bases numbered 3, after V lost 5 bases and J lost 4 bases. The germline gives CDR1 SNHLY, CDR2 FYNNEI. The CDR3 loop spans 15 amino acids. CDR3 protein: CASSRLAGDYNEQFF. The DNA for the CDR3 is TGTGCCAGCAGTAGACTAGCGGGGGATTACAATGAGCAGTTCTTC.

CDR3 in amino acids: CASSPDRTVKNIQYF. The CDR3 coding sequence is TGTGCCAGCTCACCGGACCGGACAGTCAAAAACATTCAGTACTTC. The V and J genes are TRBV18 and TRBJ2-4; TRBD1 might be the D (6 bases). The length of the CDR3 is 15 residues. Per the germline V gene, CDR1 is KGHSH and CDR2 is LQKENI. V gave up 3 bases and J gave up 3 bases, with 12 bases separating them. Complete variable domain (other parts from reference TRBV18 and TRBJ2-4): NAGVMQNPRHLVRRRGQEARLRCSPMKGHSHVYWYRQLPEEGLKFMVYLQKENIIDESGMPKERFSAEFPKEGPSILRIQQVVRGDSAAYFCASSPDRTVKNIQYFGAGTRLSVL.

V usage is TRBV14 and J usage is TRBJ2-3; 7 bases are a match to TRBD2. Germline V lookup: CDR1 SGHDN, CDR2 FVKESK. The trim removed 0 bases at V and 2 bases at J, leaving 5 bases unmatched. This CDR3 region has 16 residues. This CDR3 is CASSQERAGITDTQYF. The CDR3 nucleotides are TGTGCCAGCAGCCAAGAACGAGCGGGAATCACAGATACGCAGTATTTT.

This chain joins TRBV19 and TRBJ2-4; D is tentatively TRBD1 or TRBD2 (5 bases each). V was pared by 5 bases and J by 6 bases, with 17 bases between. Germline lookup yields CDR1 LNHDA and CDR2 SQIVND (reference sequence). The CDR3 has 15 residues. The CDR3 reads CASSVAREWRNIQYF. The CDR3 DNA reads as TGTGCCAGTAGTGTAGCCAGGGAGTGGAGAAACATTCAGTACTTC.

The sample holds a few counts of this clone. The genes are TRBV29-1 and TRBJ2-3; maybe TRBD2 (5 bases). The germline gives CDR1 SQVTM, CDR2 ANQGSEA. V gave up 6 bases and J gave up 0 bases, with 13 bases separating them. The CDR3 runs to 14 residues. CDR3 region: CSVQRGGSTDTQYF. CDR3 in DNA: TGCAGCGTCCAAAGAGGAGGAAGCACAGATACGCAGTATTTT.

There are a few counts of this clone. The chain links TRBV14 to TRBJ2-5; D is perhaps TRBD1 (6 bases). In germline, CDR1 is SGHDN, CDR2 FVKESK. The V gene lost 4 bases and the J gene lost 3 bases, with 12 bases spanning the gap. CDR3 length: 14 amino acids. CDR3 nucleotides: TGTGCCAGCAGCCGAATTCAGGGGAAAGAGACCCAGTACTTC. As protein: CASSRIQGKETQYF. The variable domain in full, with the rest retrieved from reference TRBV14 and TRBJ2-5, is EAGVTQFPSHSVIEKGQTVTLRCDPISGHDNLYWYRRVMGKEIKFLLHFVKESKQDESGMPNNRFLAERTGGTYSTLKVQPAELEDSGVYFCASSRIQGKETQYFGPGTRLLVL.

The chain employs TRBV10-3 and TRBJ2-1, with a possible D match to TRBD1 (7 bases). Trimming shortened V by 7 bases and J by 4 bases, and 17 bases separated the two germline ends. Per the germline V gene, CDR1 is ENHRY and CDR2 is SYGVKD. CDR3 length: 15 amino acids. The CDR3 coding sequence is TGTGCCATCACCACAATGGCAGGGGGGTACAATGAGCAGTTCTTC. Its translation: CAITTMAGGYNEQFF.

For the CDR3, the DNA is TGTGCCAGCACCTCCCGTGATGACGCCGCGAATGAAAAACTGTTTTTT. Translated: CASTSRDDAANEKLFF. The rearrangement links TRBV9 to TRBJ1-4; D not resolved. The germline CDR1 and CDR2 sequences are SGDLS and YYNGEE. There are 16 residues in the CDR3. V was pared by 6 bases and J by 5 bases, with 20 bases between.

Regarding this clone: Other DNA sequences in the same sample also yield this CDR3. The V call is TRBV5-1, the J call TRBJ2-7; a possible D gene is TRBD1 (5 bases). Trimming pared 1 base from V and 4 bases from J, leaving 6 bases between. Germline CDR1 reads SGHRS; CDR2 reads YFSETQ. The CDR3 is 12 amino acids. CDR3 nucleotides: TGCGCCAGCAGCTTGCAGGGATACGAGCAGTACTTC. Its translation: CASSLQGYEQYF. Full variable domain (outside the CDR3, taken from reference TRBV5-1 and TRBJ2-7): KAGVTQTPRYLIKTRGQQVTLSCSPISGHRSVSWYQQTPGQGLQFLFEYFSETQRNKGNFPGRFSGRQFSNSRSEMNVSTLELGDSALYLCASSLQGYEQYFGPGTRLTVT.

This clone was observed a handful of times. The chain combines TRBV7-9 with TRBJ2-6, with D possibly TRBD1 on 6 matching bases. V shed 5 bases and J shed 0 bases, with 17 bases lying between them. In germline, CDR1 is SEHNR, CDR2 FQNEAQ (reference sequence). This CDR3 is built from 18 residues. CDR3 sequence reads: CASSRSGQLSSGANVLTF. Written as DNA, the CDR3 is TGTGCCAGCAGCCGATCCGGACAGCTGAGCTCTGGGGCCAACGTCCTGACTTTC. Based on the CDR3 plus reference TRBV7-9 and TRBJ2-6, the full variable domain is DTGVSQNPRHKITKRGQNVTFRCDPISEHNRLYWYRQTLGQGPEFLTYFQNEAQLEKSRLLSDRFSAERPKGSFSTLEIQRTEQGDSAMYLCASSRSGQLSSGANVLTFGAGSRLTVL.

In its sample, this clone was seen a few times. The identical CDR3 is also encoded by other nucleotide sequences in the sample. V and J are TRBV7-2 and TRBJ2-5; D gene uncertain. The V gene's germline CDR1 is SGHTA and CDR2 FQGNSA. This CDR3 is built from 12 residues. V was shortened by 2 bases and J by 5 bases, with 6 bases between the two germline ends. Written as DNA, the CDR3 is TGTGCCAGCAGCTTATCTCGGGAGACCCAGTACTTC. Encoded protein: CASSLSRETQYF.

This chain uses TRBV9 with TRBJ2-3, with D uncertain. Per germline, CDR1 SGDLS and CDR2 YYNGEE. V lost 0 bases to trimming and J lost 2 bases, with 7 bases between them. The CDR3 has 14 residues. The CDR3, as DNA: TGTGCCAGCAGCGTAGATAAGGACACAGATACGCAGTATTTT. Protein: CASSVDKDTDTQYF. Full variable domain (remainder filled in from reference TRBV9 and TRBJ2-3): DSGVTQTPKHLITATGQRVTLRCSPRSGDLSVYWYQQSLDQGLQFLIQYYNGEERAKGNILERFSAQQFPDLHSELNLSSLELGDSALYFCASSVDKDTDTQYFGPGTRLTVL.

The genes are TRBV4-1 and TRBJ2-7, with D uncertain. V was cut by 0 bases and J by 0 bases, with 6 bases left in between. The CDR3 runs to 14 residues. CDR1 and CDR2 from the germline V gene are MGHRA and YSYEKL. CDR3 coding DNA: TGCGCCAGCAGCCAAGAGGAATTCTCCTACGAGCAGTACTTC. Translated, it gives CASSQEEFSYEQYF.

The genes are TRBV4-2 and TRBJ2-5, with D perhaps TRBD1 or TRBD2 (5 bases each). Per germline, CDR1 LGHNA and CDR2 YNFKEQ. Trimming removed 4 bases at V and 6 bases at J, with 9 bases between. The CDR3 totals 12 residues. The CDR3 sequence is CASSRGAQTQYF. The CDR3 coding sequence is TGTGCCAGCAGCCGAGGGGCGCAGACCCAGTACTTC.

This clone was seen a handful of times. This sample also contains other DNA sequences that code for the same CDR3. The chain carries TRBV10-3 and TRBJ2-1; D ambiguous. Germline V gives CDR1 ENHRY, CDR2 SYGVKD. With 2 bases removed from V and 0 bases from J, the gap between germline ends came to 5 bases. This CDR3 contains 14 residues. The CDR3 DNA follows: TGTGCCATCAGTGAGGGAAGCTCCTACAATGAGCAGTTCTTC. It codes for CAISEGSSYNEQFF.

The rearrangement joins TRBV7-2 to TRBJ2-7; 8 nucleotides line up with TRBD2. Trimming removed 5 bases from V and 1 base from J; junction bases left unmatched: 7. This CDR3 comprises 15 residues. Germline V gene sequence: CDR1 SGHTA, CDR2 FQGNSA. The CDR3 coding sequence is TGTGCCAGCAGCCTGCTAGCGGGCTTATCCTACGAGCAGTACTTC. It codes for CASSLLAGLSYEQYF. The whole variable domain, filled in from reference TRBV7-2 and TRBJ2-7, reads GAGVSQSPSNKVTEKGKDVELRCDPISGHTALYWYRQSLGQGLEFLIYFQGNSAPDKSGLPSDRFSAERTGGSVSTLTIQRTQQEDSAVYLCASSLLAGLSYEQYFGPGTRLTVT.

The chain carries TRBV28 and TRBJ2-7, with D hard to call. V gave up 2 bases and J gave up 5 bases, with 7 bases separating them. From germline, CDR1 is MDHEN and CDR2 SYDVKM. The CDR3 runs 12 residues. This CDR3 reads CASSLRTHEQYF. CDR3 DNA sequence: TGTGCCAGCAGTTTACGGACGCACGAGCAGTACTTC.

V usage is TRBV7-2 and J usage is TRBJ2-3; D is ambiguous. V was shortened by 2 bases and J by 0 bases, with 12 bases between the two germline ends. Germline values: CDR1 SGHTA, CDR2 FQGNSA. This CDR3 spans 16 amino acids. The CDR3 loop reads CASSLQASASTDTQYF. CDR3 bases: TGTGCCAGCAGCTTACAGGCAAGCGCGAGCACAGATACGCAGTATTTT.

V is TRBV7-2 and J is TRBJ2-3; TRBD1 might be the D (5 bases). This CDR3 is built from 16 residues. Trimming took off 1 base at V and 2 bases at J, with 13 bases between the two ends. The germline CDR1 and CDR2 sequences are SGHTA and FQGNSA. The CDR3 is CASSLVLDTVTDTQYF. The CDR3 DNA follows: TGTGCCAGCAGCTTAGTGTTGGACACAGTCACAGATACGCAGTATTTT.

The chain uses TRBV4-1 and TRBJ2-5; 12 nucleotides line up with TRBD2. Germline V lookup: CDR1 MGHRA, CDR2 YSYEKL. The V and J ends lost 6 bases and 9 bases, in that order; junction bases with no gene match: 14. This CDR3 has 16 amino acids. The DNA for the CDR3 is TGCGCCAGCAGGCGACTAGCGGGAGAGGGGGCTAGGGCCCAGTACTTC. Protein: CASRRLAGEGARAQYF.

The CDR3 sequence is CAWSGRQAYTDTQYF. Here the CDR3 DNA reads TGTGCCTGGAGCGGGAGGCAGGCGTACACAGATACGCAGTATTTT. The chain links TRBV30 to TRBJ2-3, with 7 positions matching TRBD2. V shed 3 bases, J shed 2 bases, and the junction held 8 bases outside the gene matches. CDR3 length: 15 amino acids. The germline V gene has CDR1 GTSNPN and CDR2 SVGIG (reference sequence).

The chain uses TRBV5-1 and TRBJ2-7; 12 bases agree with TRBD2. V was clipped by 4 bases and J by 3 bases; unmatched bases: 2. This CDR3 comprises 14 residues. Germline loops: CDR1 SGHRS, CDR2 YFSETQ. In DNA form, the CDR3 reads TGCGCCAGCAGCCCGGGACTAGCGGGCTACGAGCAGTACTTC. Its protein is CASSPGLAGYEQYF.

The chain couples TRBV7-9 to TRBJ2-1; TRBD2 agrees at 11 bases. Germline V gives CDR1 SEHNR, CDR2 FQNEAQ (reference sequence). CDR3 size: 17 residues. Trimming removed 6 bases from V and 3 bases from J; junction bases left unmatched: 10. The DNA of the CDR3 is TGTGCCAGCAGGCAACGACGACTAGCGGGAAGCTACAATGAGCAGTTCTTC. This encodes CASRQRRLAGSYNEQFF.

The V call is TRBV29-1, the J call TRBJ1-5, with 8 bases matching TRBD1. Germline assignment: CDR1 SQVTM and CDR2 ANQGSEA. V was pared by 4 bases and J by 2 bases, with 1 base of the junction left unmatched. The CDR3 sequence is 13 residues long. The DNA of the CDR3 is TGCAGCGTTGCGACAGGGGGCAATCAGCCCCAGCATTTT. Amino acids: CSVATGGNQPQHF.